Included here is one T cell receptor beta chain sequence, with context. Its antigen remains unknown. The PCR used 52 TRBV and 13 TRBJ primers. TCRdb keeps only in-frame clones here, not all; method: immunoSEQ multiplex PCR. The data contain 10,000 or so clones, nearly 85% of them singletons. The data are from a study of regulatory T cells. Study-wide points: Shannon entropy was nonsignificantly lower in patient CD8+ T cells than control CD8+ cells.

Autoimmunity was present in every CD3G-deficient patient, worse in two. The V end was cut by 4 bases, the J end by 7 bases, with 11 bases between. The CDR3 is 13 amino acids. CDR1 is SEHNR, CDR2 FQNEAQ, per germline (reference sequence). Sequencing was done on a sample of CD8+ T cells sorted from blood. The chain employs TRBV7-9 and TRBJ2-1, with no clear D. The source is a person aged 18-30 years with CD3G deficiency. This CDR3 reads CASSSSIKNEQFF. The CDR3 DNA reads TGTGCCAGCAGCTCTTCGATCAAGAATGAGCAGTTCTTC.